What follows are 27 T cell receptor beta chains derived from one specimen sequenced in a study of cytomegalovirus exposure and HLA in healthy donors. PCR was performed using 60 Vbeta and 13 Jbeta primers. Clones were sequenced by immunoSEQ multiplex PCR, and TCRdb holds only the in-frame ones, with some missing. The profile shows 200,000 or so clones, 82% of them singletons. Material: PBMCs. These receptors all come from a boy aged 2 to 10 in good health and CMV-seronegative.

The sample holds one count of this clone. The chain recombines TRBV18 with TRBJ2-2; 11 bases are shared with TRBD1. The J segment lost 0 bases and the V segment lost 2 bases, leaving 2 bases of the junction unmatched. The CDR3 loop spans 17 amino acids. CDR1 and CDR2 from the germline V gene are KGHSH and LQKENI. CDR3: CASSPEGQGANTGELFF. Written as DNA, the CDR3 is TGTGCCAGCTCACCAGAGGGACAGGGGGCGAACACCGGGGAGCTGTTTTTT.

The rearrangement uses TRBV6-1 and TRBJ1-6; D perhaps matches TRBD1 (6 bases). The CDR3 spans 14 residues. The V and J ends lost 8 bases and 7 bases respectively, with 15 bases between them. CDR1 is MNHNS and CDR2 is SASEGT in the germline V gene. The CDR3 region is CASQTGTLNSPLHF. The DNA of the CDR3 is TGTGCCAGCCAGACCGGGACACTAAATTCACCCCTCCACTTT.

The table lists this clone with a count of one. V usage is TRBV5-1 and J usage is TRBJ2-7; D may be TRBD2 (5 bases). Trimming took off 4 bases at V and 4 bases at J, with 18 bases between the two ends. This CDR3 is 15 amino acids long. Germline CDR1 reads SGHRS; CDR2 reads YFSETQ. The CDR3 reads CASSTGLSRSYEQYF. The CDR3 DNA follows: TGCGCCAGCAGCACTGGACTTTCCCGATCTTACGAGCAGTACTTC.

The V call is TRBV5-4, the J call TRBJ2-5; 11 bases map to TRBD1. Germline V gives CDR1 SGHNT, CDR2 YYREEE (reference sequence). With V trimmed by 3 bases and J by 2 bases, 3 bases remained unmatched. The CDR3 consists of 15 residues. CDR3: CASSWGQGGQETQYF. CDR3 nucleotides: TGTGCCAGCAGCTGGGGACAGGGGGGTCAAGAGACCCAGTACTTC.

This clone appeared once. The CDR3 loop is CASSLGGNTEAFF. In DNA, the CDR3 is TGTGCCAGCAGCTTAGGAGGTAACACTGAAGCTTTCTTT. The chain combines TRBV5-5 with TRBJ1-1; no firm D call. The CDR3 has 13 residues. Germline CDR1 and CDR2: SGHKS and YYEKEE (reference sequence). V lost 2 bases to trimming and J lost 2 bases, with 7 bases between them.

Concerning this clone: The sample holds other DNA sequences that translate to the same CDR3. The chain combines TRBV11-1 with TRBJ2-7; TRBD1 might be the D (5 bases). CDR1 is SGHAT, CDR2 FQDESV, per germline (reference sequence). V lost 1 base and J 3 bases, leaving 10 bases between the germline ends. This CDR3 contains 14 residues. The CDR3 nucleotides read TGTGCCAGCAGCTTAGGGAGCAGGGTCTACGAGCAGTACTTC. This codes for CASSLGSRVYEQYF.

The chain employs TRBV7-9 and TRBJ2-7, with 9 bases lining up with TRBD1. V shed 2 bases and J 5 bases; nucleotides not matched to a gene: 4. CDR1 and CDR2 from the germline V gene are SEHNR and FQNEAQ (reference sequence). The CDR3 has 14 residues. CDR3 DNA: TGTGCCAGCAGCTTATGGGGACAGGGCGACGAGCAGTACTTC. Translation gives CASSLWGQGDEQYF. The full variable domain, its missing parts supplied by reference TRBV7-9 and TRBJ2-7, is DTGVSQNPRHKITKRGQNVTFRCDPISEHNRLYWYRQTLGQGPEFLTYFQNEAQLEKSRLLSDRFSAERPKGSFSTLEIQRTEQGDSAMYLCASSLWGQGDEQYFGPGTRLTVT.

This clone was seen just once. The CDR3: CASSKEAGGQGDTQYF. The CDR3 coding sequence is TGCGCCAGCAGCAAGGAAGCGGGGGGGCAGGGAGATACGCAGTATTTT. This chain links TRBV5-1 with TRBJ2-3; 10 bases match TRBD2. Germline V CDR1 and CDR2: SGHRS, YFSETQ. The V gene end was trimmed by 4 bases and the J gene end by 5 bases; junction bases not matched to a gene: 10. CDR3 length: 16 amino acids.

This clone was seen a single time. CDR3 nucleotide sequence: TGCGCCAGCAGCCAAGGATTCATGGGGGCGACTGAAGCTTTCTTT. As protein: CASSQGFMGATEAFF. The chain combines TRBV4-3 with TRBJ1-1; D might be TRBD1 (6 bases). The length of the CDR3 is 15 residues. Trimming cost V 1 base and J 5 bases, with 14 bases left between them. Germline CDR1 reads LGHNA; CDR2 reads YSLEER.

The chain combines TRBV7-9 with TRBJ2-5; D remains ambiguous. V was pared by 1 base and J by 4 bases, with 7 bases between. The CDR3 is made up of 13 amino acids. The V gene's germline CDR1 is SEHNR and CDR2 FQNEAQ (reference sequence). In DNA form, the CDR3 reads TGTGCCAGCAGCTTAGGGGCATTAGAGACCCAGTACTTC. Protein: CASSLGALETQYF.

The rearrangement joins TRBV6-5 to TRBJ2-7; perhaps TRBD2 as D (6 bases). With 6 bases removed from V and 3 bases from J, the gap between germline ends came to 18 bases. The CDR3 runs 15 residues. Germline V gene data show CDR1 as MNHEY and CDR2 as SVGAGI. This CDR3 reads CASSRQVGGIYEQYF. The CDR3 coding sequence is TGTGCCAGCAGCCGACAAGTCGGAGGGATCTACGAGCAGTACTTC.

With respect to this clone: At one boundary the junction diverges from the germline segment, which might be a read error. CDR3 amino acids: CSSSSGRSPLHF. For the CDR3, the DNA is TGTTCCAGCAGCTCTGGGAGGTCACCCCTCCACTTT. This chain uses TRBV7-9 with TRBJ1-6; D gene ambiguous. The CDR3 extends over 12 amino acids. The V gene's germline CDR1 is SEHNR and CDR2 FQNEAQ (reference sequence).

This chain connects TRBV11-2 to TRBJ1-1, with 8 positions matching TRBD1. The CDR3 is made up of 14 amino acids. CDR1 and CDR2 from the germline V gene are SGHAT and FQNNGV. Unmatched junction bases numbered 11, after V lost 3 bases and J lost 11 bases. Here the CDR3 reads CASSFVDRAMFAFF. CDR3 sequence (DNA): TGTGCCAGCAGCTTTGTGGACAGGGCCATGTTCGCTTTCTTT. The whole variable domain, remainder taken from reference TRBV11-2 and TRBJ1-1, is EAGVAQSPRYKIIEKRQSVAFWCNPISGHATLYWYQQILGQGPKLLIQFQNNGVVDDSQLPKDRFSAERLKGVDSTLKIQPAKLEDSAVYLCASSFVDRAMFAFFGQGTRLTVV.

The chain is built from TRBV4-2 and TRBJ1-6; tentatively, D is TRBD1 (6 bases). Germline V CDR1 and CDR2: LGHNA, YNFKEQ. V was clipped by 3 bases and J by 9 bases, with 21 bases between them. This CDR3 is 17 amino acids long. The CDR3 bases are TGTGCCAGCAGCCATTGGCCGCAGCGGGGGCTCGGTTCACCCCTCCACTTT. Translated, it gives CASSHWPQRGLGSPLHF.

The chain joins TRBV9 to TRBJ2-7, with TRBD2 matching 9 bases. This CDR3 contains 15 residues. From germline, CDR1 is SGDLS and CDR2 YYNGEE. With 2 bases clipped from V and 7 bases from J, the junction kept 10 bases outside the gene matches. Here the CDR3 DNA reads TGTGCCAGCAGCGTGGGTAGCGGGGGCGGGGGTGAGCAGTACTTC. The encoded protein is CASSVGSGGGGEQYF.

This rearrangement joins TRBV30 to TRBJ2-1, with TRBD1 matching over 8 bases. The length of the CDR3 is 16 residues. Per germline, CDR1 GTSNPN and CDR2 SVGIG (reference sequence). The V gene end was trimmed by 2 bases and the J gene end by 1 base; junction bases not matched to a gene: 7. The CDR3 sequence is CAWSKGTGNSYNEQFF. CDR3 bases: TGTGCCTGGAGTAAAGGGACAGGCAATTCCTACAATGAGCAGTTCTTC.

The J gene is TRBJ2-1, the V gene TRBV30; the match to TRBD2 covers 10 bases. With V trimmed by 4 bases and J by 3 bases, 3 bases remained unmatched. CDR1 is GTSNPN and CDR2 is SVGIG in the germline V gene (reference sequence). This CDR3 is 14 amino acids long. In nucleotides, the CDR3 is TGTGCCTGGACCAGGACTAGCGGCTACAATGAGCAGTTCTTC. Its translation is CAWTRTSGYNEQFF.

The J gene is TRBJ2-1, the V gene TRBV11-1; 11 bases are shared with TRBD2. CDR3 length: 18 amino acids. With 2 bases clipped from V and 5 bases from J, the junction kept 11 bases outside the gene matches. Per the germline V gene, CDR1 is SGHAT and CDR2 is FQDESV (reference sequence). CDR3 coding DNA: TGTGCCAGCAGCTTATTCCGGAGAATAGCGGGGGGGAACAATGAGCAGTTCTTC. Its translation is CASSLFRRIAGGNNEQFF.

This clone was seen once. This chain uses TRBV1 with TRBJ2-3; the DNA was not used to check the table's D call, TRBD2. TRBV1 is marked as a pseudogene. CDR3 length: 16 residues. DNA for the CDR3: TGCACCAGCAGCCCCCCCCGTATAGCGGTAGAGGATACGCAGTATTTT. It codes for CTSSPPRIAVEDTQYF.

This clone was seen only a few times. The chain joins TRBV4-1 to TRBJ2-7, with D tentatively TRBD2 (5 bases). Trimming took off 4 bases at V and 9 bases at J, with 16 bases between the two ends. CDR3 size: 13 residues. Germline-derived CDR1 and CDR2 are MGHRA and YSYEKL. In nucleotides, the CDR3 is TGCGCCAGCAGCCCATCCTTGACTGAGGGGCAGTACTTC. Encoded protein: CASSPSLTEGQYF.

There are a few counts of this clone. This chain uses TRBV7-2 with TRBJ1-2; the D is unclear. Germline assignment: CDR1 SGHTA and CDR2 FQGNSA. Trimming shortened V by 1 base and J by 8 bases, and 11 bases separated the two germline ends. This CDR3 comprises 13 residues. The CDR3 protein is CASSLGRGWGYTF. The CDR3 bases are TGTGCCAGCAGCTTAGGACGGGGTTGGGGCTACACCTTC.

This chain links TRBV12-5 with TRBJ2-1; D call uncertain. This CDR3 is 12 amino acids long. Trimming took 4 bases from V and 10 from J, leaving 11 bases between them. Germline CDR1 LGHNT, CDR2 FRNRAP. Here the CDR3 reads CASGYSPQEQFF. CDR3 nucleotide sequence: TGTGCTAGTGGTTACAGTCCGCAAGAGCAGTTCTTC.

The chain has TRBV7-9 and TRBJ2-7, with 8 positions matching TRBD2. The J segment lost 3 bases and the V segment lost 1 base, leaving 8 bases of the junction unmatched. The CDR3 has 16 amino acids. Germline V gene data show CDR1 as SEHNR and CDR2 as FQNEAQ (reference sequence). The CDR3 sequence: CASSLEGGGPDYEQYF. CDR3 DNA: TGTGCCAGCAGCTTAGAGGGCGGGGGGCCCGACTACGAGCAGTACTTC.

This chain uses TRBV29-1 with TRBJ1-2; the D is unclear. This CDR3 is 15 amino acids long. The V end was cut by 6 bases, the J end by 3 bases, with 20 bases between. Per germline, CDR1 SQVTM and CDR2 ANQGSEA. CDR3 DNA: TGCAGCGTCGCCCCCCTAACCGCGGGAGACTATGGCTACACCTTC. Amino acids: CSVAPLTAGDYGYTF.

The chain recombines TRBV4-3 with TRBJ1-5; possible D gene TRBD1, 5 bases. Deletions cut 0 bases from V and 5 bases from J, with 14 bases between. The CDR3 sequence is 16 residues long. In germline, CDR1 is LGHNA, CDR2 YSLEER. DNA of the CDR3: TGCGCCAGCAGCCAAGATCCTTGGCAGGGCGATCAGCCCCAGCATTTT. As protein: CASSQDPWQGDQPQHF.

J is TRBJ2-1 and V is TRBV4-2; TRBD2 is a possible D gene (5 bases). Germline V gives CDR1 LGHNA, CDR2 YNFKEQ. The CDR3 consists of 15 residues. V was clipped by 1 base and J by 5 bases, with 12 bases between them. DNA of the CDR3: TGTGCCAGCAGCCAAGCGGGGTTCAAAGACAATGAGCAGTTCTTC. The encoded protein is CASSQAGFKDNEQFF.

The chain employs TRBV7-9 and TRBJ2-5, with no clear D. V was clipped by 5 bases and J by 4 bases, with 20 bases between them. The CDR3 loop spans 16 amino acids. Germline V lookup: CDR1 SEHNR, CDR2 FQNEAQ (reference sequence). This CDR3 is CASSETSWKARETQYF. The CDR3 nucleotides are TGTGCCAGCAGCGAGACAAGCTGGAAAGCCCGAGAGACCCAGTACTTC. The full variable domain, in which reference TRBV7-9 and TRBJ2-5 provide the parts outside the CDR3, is DTGVSQNPRHKITKRGQNVTFRCDPISEHNRLYWYRQTLGQGPEFLTYFQNEAQLEKSRLLSDRFSAERPKGSFSTLEIQRTEQGDSAMYLCASSETSWKARETQYFGPGTRLLVL.